Following are 25 T cell receptor beta chains from one sample sequenced in a study of blood T cell repertoires in COVID-19 (dated by TCRdb to between 2020 and 2021). Preparation of the library involved the immunoSEQ multiplex PCR assay. TCRdb stores this immuneACCESS table with in-frame sequences only. Part of the clones is absent; in the studies checked, under half of the shortfall reflects unresolved V genes, and no reason is known for the rest. In all, the sample holds fewer than 250,000 clones, and about 81% of those were seen once. The ten largest clones represent roughly 3.2% of the sample. The sample consisted of PBMCs or T cells enriched from blood (not recorded which). The receptors were sampled from a woman in her twenties or thirties who had recovered from COVID-19.

The chain carries TRBV18 and TRBJ2-7; 7 bases map to TRBD2. V shed 4 bases and J 2 bases; nucleotides not matched to a gene: 11. The CDR3 is 16 amino acids. Germline CDR1 is KGHSH and CDR2 is LQKENI. The CDR3 reads CASSQTGGWGTYEQYF. CDR3 DNA sequence: TGTGCCAGCTCACAAACGGGAGGATGGGGAACCTACGAGCAGTACTTC.

This chain uses TRBV7-2 with TRBJ2-3; 11 bases match TRBD2. V was clipped by 0 bases and J by 5 bases; unmatched bases: 13. This CDR3 spans 19 amino acids. Germline assignment: CDR1 SGHTA and CDR2 FQGNSA. This chain's CDR3 is CASSLASPRGLAVEDTQYF. The CDR3 DNA follows: TGTGCCAGCAGCTTAGCGTCACCCCGGGGACTAGCGGTCGAAGATACGCAGTATTTT.

The V gene is TRBV10-3, the J gene TRBJ2-7, with 8 positions matching TRBD2. CDR1 ENHRY and CDR2 SYGVKD come from the germline V gene. CDR3 length: 15 residues. The V segment lost 0 bases and the J segment 6 bases; nucleotides outside the gene matches: 7. CDR3 bases: TGTGCCATCAGTGAGTCGAATGGCGGGGGGTCCGAGCAGTACGTC. It encodes CAISESNGGGSEQYV.

The sample holds a few counts of this clone. The V gene is TRBV5-1, the J gene TRBJ1-1; D perhaps matches TRBD1 (6 bases). CDR1 is SGHRS, CDR2 YFSETQ, per germline. Trimming removed 4 bases at V and 1 base at J, with 14 bases between. The CDR3 is 15 residues long. The DNA for the CDR3 is TGCGCCAGCAGCCTTGCGGACAGACAGAACACTGAAGCTTTCTTT. This sequence encodes CASSLADRQNTEAFF.

V and J are TRBV3-1 (or the pseudogene TRBV3-2) and TRBJ1-4; TRBD1 agrees at 9 bases. V shed 3 bases, J shed 6 bases, and the junction held 8 bases outside the gene matches. The CDR3 has 16 residues. CDR1 and CDR2 from the germline V gene are LGHDT and YNNKEL (reference sequence). The CDR3 region is CASSHRPGQGDEKLFF. The DNA for the CDR3 is TGTGCCAGCAGCCACCGACCGGGACAGGGTGATGAAAAACTGTTTTTT.

The rearrangement joins TRBV5-1 to TRBJ2-3; 9 bases are shared with TRBD1. This CDR3 is built from 19 residues. The J segment lost 5 bases and the V segment lost 0 bases, leaving 16 bases of the junction unmatched. In germline, CDR1 is SGHRS, CDR2 YFSETQ. CDR3 nucleotides: TGCGCCAGCAGCTTGGACACAGGGGGCTTAGGATTCCGGTTAGATACGCAGTATTTT. Amino acid sequence: CASSLDTGGLGFRLDTQYF. The variable domain in full, with the rest retrieved from reference TRBV5-1 and TRBJ2-3, is KAGVTQTPRYLIKTRGQQVTLSCSPISGHRSVSWYQQTPGQGLQFLFEYFSETQRNKGNFPGRFSGRQFSNSRSEMNVSTLELGDSALYLCASSLDTGGLGFRLDTQYFGPGTRLTVL.

V usage is TRBV18 and J usage is TRBJ1-1; D gene ambiguous. CDR1 and CDR2 (germline): KGHSH, LQKENI. This CDR3 is built from 14 residues. Between the trimmed V and J ends, which lost 0 bases and 5 bases, there was a span of 10 bases. The CDR3 DNA reads as TGTGCCAGCTCACCACCTTTTACGGGGACTGAAGCTTTCTTT. It yields the protein CASSPPFTGTEAFF.

DNA of the CDR3: TGTGCCAGCAGAGTGACTAGCGGGGGGGCTGAGGAGCAGTTCTTC. This gives the protein CASRVTSGGAEEQFF. This chain links TRBV28 with TRBJ2-1, with TRBD2 identical over 14 bases. This CDR3 spans 15 amino acids. Germline CDR1 is MDHEN and CDR2 is SYDVKM. V lost 6 bases, J lost 10 bases, and 8 bases stayed unmatched.

The chain links TRBV7-9 to TRBJ1-1, with TRBD1 matching over 8 bases. This CDR3 region has 14 residues. V lost 5 bases and J lost 7; bases outside the gene matches: 9. Germline CDR1 reads SEHNR; CDR2 reads FQNEAQ (reference sequence). The CDR3 region is CASSAQGAQVEAFF. The CDR3 DNA is TGTGCCAGCAGCGCCCAGGGGGCGCAGGTTGAAGCTTTCTTT.

The chain joins TRBV6-2 or TRBV6-3 to TRBJ2-1; 7 bases line up with TRBD1. With 1 base clipped from V and 3 bases from J, the junction kept 6 bases outside the gene matches. The CDR3 is 16 residues long. In germline, CDR1 is MNHEY, CDR2 SVGEGT. Here the CDR3 reads CASSYLRDRYYNEQFF. CDR3 in DNA: TGTGCCAGCAGTTACTTAAGGGACAGATACTACAATGAGCAGTTCTTC.

This chain uses TRBV3-1 (or the pseudogene TRBV3-2) with TRBJ1-3; the match to TRBD1 covers 8 bases. This CDR3 contains 16 residues. Germline CDR1 reads LGHDT; CDR2 reads YNNKEL (reference sequence). V was pared by 5 bases and J by 0 bases, with 6 bases of the junction left unmatched. CDR3 residues: CASSARQGSSGNTIYF. CDR3 bases: TGTGCCAGCAGCGCCCGACAGGGGAGCTCTGGAAACACCATATATTTT.

As to this clone: The identical CDR3 is also encoded by other nucleotide sequences in the sample. The rearrangement links TRBV7-9 to TRBJ2-3, with D possibly matching TRBD2 (5 bases). The V gene lost 0 bases and the J gene lost 1 base, with 8 bases spanning the gap. From germline, CDR1 is SEHNR and CDR2 FQNEAQ (reference sequence). This CDR3 has 15 residues. The CDR3 nucleotides read TGTGCCAGCAGCTTAGCGGGAGCGGGCACAGATACGCAGTATTTT. Protein product: CASSLAGAGTDTQYF.

As for this clone: Other nucleotide sequences in the sample specify the same CDR3. V is TRBV28 and J is TRBJ1-1; 7 bases line up with TRBD1. Germline CDR1 is MDHEN and CDR2 is SYDVKM. This CDR3 contains 13 residues. The V segment lost 3 bases and the J segment 4 bases; nucleotides outside the gene matches: 2. Written as DNA, the CDR3 is TGTGCCAGCAGTTTCTCAGGGGGCACTGAAGCTTTCTTT. It translates to CASSFSGGTEAFF.

V gene TRBV4-1 combines with J gene TRBJ2-2; the match to TRBD1 covers 7 bases. V shed 2 bases and J 7 bases; nucleotides not matched to a gene: 4. The CDR3 contains 14 residues. Germline V lookup: CDR1 MGHRA, CDR2 YSYEKL. The CDR3 coding sequence is TGCGCCAGCAGCCAATATGACAGGGACGGGGAGCTGTTTTTT. This codes for CASSQYDRDGELFF.

The chain joins TRBV7-9 to TRBJ2-3; a weak D match, TRBD1 (6 bases). The germline V and J ends were trimmed by 3 bases and 4 bases, with 11 bases remaining between them. The CDR3 is made up of 14 amino acids. From germline, CDR1 is SEHNR and CDR2 FQNEAQ (reference sequence). The DNA of the CDR3 is TGTGCCAGCAGCTTTTCAACAGGGTCAGATACGCAGTATTTT. It translates to CASSFSTGSDTQYF. The variable domain in full, completed from reference TRBV7-9 and TRBJ2-3, reads DTGVSQNPRHKITKRGQNVTFRCDPISEHNRLYWYRQTLGQGPEFLTYFQNEAQLEKSRLLSDRFSAERPKGSFSTLEIQRTEQGDSAMYLCASSFSTGSDTQYFGPGTRLTVL.

The gene calls are TRBV6-1 and TRBJ2-2, with D possibly matching TRBD2 (7 bases). The CDR3 contains 17 residues. Germline V lookup: CDR1 MNHNS, CDR2 SASEGT. Trimming stripped 3 bases from V and 2 bases from J, with 16 bases between. The CDR3 bases are TGTGCCAGCAGTGACGGGTGGGGGGGCCCCAACACCGGGGAGCTGTTTTTT. Its protein is CASSDGWGGPNTGELFF.

This rearrangement joins TRBV6-5 to TRBJ2-7; 12 bases agree with TRBD2. This CDR3 contains 14 residues. V was pared by 8 bases and J by 0 bases, with 2 bases of the junction left unmatched. Germline CDR1 reads MNHEY; CDR2 reads SVGAGI. The CDR3 DNA reads TGTGCCAGCGCGACTAGCGGGAGCTCCTACGAGCAGTACTTC. Residues: CASATSGSSYEQYF.

The chain recombines TRBV5-1 with TRBJ2-5; 13 bases are shared with TRBD2. V shed 1 base and J 5 bases; nucleotides not matched to a gene: 8. This CDR3 is built from 17 residues. CDR1 and CDR2 (germline): SGHRS, YFSETQ. Here the CDR3 reads CASSLQTSGGAGETQYF. Written as DNA, the CDR3 is TGCGCCAGCAGCTTGCAAACTAGCGGGGGGGCCGGGGAGACCCAGTACTTC. Looking up the rest from reference TRBV5-1 and TRBJ2-5 gives the full variable domain: KAGVTQTPRYLIKTRGQQVTLSCSPISGHRSVSWYQQTPGQGLQFLFEYFSETQRNKGNFPGRFSGRQFSNSRSEMNVSTLELGDSALYLCASSLQTSGGAGETQYFGPGTRLLVL.

The chain links TRBV7-2 to TRBJ1-1, with 9 nucleotides matching TRBD1. V shed 5 bases and J 4 bases; nucleotides not matched to a gene: 20. The CDR3 has 19 residues. Germline-derived CDR1 and CDR2 are SGHTA and FQGNSA. In DNA form, the CDR3 reads TGTGCCAGCAGCCCAGGGGAGATCCGGGACAGGGCCGGGAGCACTGAAGCTTTCTTT. It encodes CASSPGEIRDRAGSTEAFF.

With respect to this clone: Other nucleotide sequences from this sample produce the same CDR3. The V gene is TRBV6-5, the J gene TRBJ1-1; 8 bases match TRBD1. Germline values: CDR1 MNHEY, CDR2 SVGAGI. The CDR3 covers 13 residues. V trimming: 6 bases; J trimming: 1 base; junction bases outside the gene matches: 1. The CDR3 DNA sequence: TGTGCCAGCAGAGACAGGGGGAACACTGAAGCTTTCTTT. Its protein product is CASRDRGNTEAFF.

The rearrangement links TRBV2 to TRBJ1-4; tentative D call: TRBD1 (6 bases). The CDR3 is made up of 14 amino acids. The V gene lost 4 bases and the J gene lost 8 bases, with 14 bases spanning the gap. Germline V CDR1 and CDR2: SNHLY, FYNNEI. Written as DNA, the CDR3 is TGTGCCAGCAGTGCCGACAGGCGGGGGGAAAAACTGTTTTTT. Its protein is CASSADRRGEKLFF.

The chain uses TRBV4-1 and TRBJ2-2; 8 bases fit TRBD2. The germline V gene has CDR1 MGHRA and CDR2 YSYEKL. This CDR3 has 19 residues. The V gene end was trimmed by 1 base and the J gene end by 0 bases; junction bases not matched to a gene: 10. CDR3 region: CASSQALGSGETNTGELFF. Here the CDR3 DNA reads TGCGCCAGCAGCCAAGCTTTGGGTAGCGGGGAAACGAACACCGGGGAGCTGTTTTTT.

With regard to this clone: At one of its ends the junction is not consistent with the germline gene, which may arise from a read error. This chain connects TRBV7-7 to TRBJ2-2, with 11 bases matching TRBD1. The CDR3 length is 17 residues. Germline CDR1 is SSHAT and CDR2 is FNYEAQ (reference sequence). The CDR3 here is CASSLAGTGGATGELFF. The CDR3 nucleotides read TGTGCTAGCAGCTTAGCAGGGACAGGGGGAGCCACCGGGGAGCTGTTTTTT.

The chain carries TRBV9 and TRBJ2-7, with 7 bases aligning to TRBD2. The germline V gene encodes CDR1 SGDLS and CDR2 YYNGEE. The length of the CDR3 is 14 residues. The V gene end was trimmed by 4 bases and the J gene end by 2 bases; junction bases not matched to a gene: 6. The CDR3 coding sequence is TGTGCCAGCAGCAGGCGGGAGCCCCCCTACGAGCAGTACTTC. Encoded protein: CASSRREPPYEQYF.

V usage is TRBV6-5 and J usage is TRBJ2-7; maybe TRBD1 (6 bases). The CDR3 spans 11 residues. Germline V gives CDR1 MNHEY, CDR2 SVGAGI. V gave up 8 bases and J gave up 6 bases, with 11 bases separating them. The CDR3 reads CASGLGGEQYV. The DNA of the CDR3 is TGTGCCAGCGGCCTAGGGGGCGAGCAGTACGTC.